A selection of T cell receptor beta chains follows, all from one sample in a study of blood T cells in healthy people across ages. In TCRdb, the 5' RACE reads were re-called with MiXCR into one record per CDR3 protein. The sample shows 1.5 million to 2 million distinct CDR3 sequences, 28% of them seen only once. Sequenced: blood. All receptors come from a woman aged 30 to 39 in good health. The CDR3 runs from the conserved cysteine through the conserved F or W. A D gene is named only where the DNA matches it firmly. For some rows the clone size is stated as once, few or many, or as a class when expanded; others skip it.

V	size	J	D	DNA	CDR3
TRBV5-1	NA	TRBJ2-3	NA	TGCGCCAGCAGCTTGGAGGGGGGCACACTCACAGATACGCAGTATTTT	CASSLEGGTLTDTQYF
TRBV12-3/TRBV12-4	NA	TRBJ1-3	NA	TGTGCCAGCACCCTCAATATCCCTGGAAACACCATATATTTT	CASTLNIPGNTIYF
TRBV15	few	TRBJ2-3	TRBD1	TGTGCCACCAGCCAAGAGGGGACAGGGGCTAAGGATACGCAGTATTTT	CATSQEGTGAKDTQYF
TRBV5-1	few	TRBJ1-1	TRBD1	TGCGCCAGCAGCTGGAACGGACAGGGGGAGGCTTTCTTT	CASSWNGQGEAFF
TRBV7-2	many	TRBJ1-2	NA	TGTGCCAGCAGCTTTCGCGGGGGCCGGAATGGCTACACCTTC	CASSFRGGRNGYTF
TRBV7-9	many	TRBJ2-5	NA	TGTGCCAGCAGCTTAGCACTGGCGCCTCAAGAGACCCAGTACTTC	CASSLALAPQETQYF
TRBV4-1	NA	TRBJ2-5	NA	TGCGCCAGCAGCCCCCGTTATAACGGTGAGACCCAGTACTTC	CASSPRYNGETQYF
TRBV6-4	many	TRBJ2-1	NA	TGTGCCAGCAGCAATAGGAGCCACAATGAGCAGTTCTTC	CASSNRSHNEQFF
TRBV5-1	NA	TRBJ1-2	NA	TGCGCCAGCAGTAATCCCCGCCGGGGGACCTATGGCTACACCTTC	CASSNPRRGTYGYTF
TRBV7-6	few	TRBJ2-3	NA	TGTGCCAGCAGCTTAATGGGGGGGGGGCTAGATACGCAGTATTTT	CASSLMGGGLDTQYF
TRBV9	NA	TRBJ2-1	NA	TGTGCCAGCAGCTTGAACTCCCACGAGCAGTTCTTC	CASSLNSHEQFF
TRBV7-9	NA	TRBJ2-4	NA	TGTGTCAGCAGCGGAGGGGGCTACGCGGGGGACATTCAGTACTTC	CVSSGGGYAGDIQYF
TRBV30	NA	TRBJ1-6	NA	TGTGCCTGGAGTGCCGGACAGCCTTATAATTCACCCCTCCACTTT	CAWSAGQPYNSPLHF
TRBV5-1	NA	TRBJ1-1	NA	TGCGCCAGCACGGTGACAGACAACACTGAAGCTTTCTTT	CASTVTDNTEAFF
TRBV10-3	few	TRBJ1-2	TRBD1	TGTGCCATCAGTGAATTTCAGGGGGCGGACGAAGGCTACACCTTC	CAISEFQGADEGYTF
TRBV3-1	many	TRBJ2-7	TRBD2	TGTGCCAGCACCCGGACTAGCGGGGGCCTGCGGGGCGAGCAGTACTTC	CASTRTSGGLRGEQYF
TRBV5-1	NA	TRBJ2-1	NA	TGCGCCAGCAGCTTGGTAGCGAATGTGCAGTTCTTC	CASSLVANVQFF
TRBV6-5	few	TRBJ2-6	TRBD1	TGTGCCACTAGGGACAGGGGGCGTACTGGGGCCAACGTCCTGACTTTC	CATRDRGRTGANVLTF
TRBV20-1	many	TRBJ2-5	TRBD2	TGCAGTGCTAGAGATCAGCGGGGGGGTGGAGAGACCCAGTACTTC	CSARDQRGGGETQYF
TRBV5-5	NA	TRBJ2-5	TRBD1	TGTGCCAGCAGCTTTACATCCGGGACAGGGAAGACCCAGTACTTC	CASSFTSGTGKTQYF
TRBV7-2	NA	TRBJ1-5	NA	TGTGCCGGCAGCTTAAGGGGAGGGGCAGGCTATCAGCCCCAGCATTTT	CAGSLRGGAGYQPQHF
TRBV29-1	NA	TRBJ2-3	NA	TGCAGCGTCGGCGGGGTCGTTGTGGGAGATACGCAGTATTTT	CSVGGVVVGDTQYF
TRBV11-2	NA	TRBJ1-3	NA	TGTGCCAGCAGCTCGGGGCAGCCTACCTCTGGAAACACCATATATTTT	CASSSGQPTSGNTIYF
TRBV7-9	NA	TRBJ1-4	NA	TGTGCCAGCAGCTTAGGGTCCGGGACCGCGTTAGAAAAACTGTTTTTT	CASSLGSGTALEKLFF
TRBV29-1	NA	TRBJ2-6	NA	TGCAGCGTTGAAGGGGGGATGGGGGGGACAGCTGGGGCCAACGTCCTGACTTTC	CSVEGGMGGTAGANVLTF
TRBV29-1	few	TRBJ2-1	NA	TGCAGCGTTGAAGATCCGGGGCTAGCCACGAATGAGCAGTTCTTC	CSVEDPGLATNEQFF
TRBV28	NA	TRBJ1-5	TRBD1	TGTGCCACCAGGACAGGGGGCCGTCAGCCCCAGCATTTT	CATRTGGRQPQHF
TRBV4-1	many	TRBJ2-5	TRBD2	TGCGCCAGCAGCCGGGGACTAGCGGGGGGTATCCAAGAGACCCAGTACTTC	CASSRGLAGGIQETQYF
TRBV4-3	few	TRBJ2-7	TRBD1	TGCGCCAGCAGCCAGGGTGACAGGGAAGTAGACGAGCAGTACTTC	CASSQGDREVDEQYF
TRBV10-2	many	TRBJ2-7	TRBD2	TGCGCCAGCAAGCCGGGACTAGACTACGAGCAGTACTTC	CASKPGLDYEQYF
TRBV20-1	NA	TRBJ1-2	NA	TGCAGTGCTAGCCGGAAACCTAACTATGGCTACACCTTC	CSASRKPNYGYTF
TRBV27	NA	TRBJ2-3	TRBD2	TGTGCCAGCAGTCCCACTAGCGTCCCGAGCACAGATACGCAGTATTTT	CASSPTSVPSTDTQYF
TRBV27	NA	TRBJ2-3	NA	TGTGCCTCCACGGGGGCAGATACGCAGTATTTT	CASTGADTQYF
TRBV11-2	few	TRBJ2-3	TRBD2	TGTGCCAGCAGCTTCCTCCAACGGGGGGGCCACACAGATACGCAGTATTTT	CASSFLQRGGHTDTQYF
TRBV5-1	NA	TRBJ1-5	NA	TGCGCCAGCAGCTTGGAAGGGCGCTCGGAACAGCCCCAGCATTTT	CASSLEGRSEQPQHF
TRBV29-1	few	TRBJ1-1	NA	TGCAGCGTTCAGCTCAGGGTAAGGAGGGACACTGAAGCTTTCTTT	CSVQLRVRRDTEAFF
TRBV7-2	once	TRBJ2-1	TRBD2	TGTGCCAGCAGCCCCAGGACTAGCGGGGGGCTCTCCTACAATGAGCAGTTCTTC	CASSPRTSGGLSYNEQFF
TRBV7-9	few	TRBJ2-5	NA	TGTGACAGCCAGGCGGAAGAGACCCAGTACTTC	CDSQAEETQYF
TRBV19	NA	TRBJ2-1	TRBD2	TGTGCCAGTAGTATCCGGACTAGCGGGGGGGACACCAATGAGCAGTTCTTC	CASSIRTSGGDTNEQFF
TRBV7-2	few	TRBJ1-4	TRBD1	TGTGCCAGCAGCTTAGGGACAGGGATGGCTAATGAAAAACTGTTTTTT	CASSLGTGMANEKLFF
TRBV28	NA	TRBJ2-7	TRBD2	TGTGCCAGCAGTCCGCAGCGGGAGCAGGACGAGCAGTACTTC	CASSPQREQDEQYF
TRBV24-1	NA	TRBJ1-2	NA	TGTGCCACCAGTGATCCCCGGGACACGCGCTATGGCTACACCTTC	CATSDPRDTRYGYTF
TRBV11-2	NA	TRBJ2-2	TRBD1	TGTGCCAGCAGCCTCCGGGACAGGGGGTCGACCGGGGAGCTGTTTTTT	CASSLRDRGSTGELFF
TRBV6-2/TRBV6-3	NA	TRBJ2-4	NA	TGTGCCAGCAGGTGGAAAGGAGCCGCCAAAAACATTCAGTACTTC	CASRWKGAAKNIQYF
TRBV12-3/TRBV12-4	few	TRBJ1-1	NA	TGTGCCAGCAGTTTAGTGACTACAGGGTTCGGCACTGAAGCTTTCTTT	CASSLVTTGFGTEAFF
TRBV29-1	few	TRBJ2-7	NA	TGCAGCGCGAACCAGGACACCTACGAGCAGTACTTC	CSANQDTYEQYF
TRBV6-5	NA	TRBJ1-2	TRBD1	TGTGCCAGCAGTTACCGGACAGGGGCCGCGTATGGCTACACCTTC	CASSYRTGAAYGYTF
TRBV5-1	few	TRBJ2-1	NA	TGCGCCAGCAGTAGGGGGAAGGATCAGAATGAGCAGTTCTTC	CASSRGKDQNEQFF
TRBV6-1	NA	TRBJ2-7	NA	TGTGCCAGCAAGGTAGGAGGATACGAGCAGTACTTC	CASKVGGYEQYF
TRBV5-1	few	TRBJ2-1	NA	TGCGCCAGCAGCTTGGGGACAGCTGAGCAGTTCTTC	CASSLGTAEQFF
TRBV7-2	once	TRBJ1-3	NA	TGTGCCAGCAGTTCACTCTTGGGGGAATCGGGAAACACCATATATTTT	CASSSLLGESGNTIYF
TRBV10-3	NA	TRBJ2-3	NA	TGTGCCATCAGGGAGGCGCTACCCGGAGTCCCAGATACGCAGTATTTT	CAIREALPGVPDTQYF
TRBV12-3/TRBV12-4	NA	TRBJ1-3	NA	TGTGCCAGCAGTTTGAATCAAGGGGGAAACACCATATATTTT	CASSLNQGGNTIYF
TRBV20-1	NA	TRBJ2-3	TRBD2	TGCAGTGCTAGACCCAGCGGGAGCTCCGATACGCAGTATTTT	CSARPSGSSDTQYF
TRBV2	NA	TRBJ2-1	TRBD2	TGTGCCAGCTCGAAGCGGGAGTTTGAGCAGTTCTTC	CASSKREFEQFF
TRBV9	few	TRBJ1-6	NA	TGTGCCAGCAGCGTCATAGAGGGCAACTCACCCCTCCACTTT	CASSVIEGNSPLHF
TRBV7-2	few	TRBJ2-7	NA	TGTGCCAGCAGCTCCTTTGGGTCCTCCCACTACGAGCAGTACTTC	CASSSFGSSHYEQYF